This note documents a single T cell receptor beta chain sequence. Source study methods: Amplification from reference gene primers served as the basis for estimated nucleated cell counts. The data were produced by immunoSEQ multiplex PCR, yet TCRdb's version contains in-frame clones alone and is incomplete. The DNA was the basis for D and trimming; V, J and clone size are from that table. This repertoire shows about 18,000 clones, 75% to 95% found once; its top ten account for 6% to 8%. V shed 4 bases and J shed 4 bases, with 10 bases lying between them. Germline CDR1 SNHLY, CDR2 FYNNEI. This CDR3 comprises 13 residues. The data originate from a study of blood T cell repertoires in COVID-19. Turning to the study itself: The cDNA or gDNA used as material had been derived from T cells, B-cell-depleted T cells, or PBMCs.

V gene TRBV2 combines with J gene TRBJ2-5; D might be TRBD2 (5 bases). Input material: peripheral blood. This receptor was identified in a human donor in a cohort sampled during active COVID-19. The CDR3 sequence: CASSAAGGETQYF. CDR3 nucleotide sequence: TGTGCCAGCAGTGCTGCAGGAGGAGAGACCCAGTACTTC.